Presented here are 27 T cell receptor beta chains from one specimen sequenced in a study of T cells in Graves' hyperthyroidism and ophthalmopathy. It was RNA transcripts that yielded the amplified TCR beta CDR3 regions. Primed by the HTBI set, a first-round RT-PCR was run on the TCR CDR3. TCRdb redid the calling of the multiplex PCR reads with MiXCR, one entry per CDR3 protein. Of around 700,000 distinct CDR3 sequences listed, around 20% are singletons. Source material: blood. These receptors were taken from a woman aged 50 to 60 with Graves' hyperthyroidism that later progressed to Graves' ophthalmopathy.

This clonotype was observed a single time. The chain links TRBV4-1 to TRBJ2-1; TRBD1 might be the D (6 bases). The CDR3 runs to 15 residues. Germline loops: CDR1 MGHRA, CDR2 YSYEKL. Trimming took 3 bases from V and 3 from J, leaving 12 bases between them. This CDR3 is CASSHPGDSYNEQFF. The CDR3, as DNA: TGCGCCAGCAGCCACCCAGGGGATAGCTACAATGAGCAGTTCTTC.

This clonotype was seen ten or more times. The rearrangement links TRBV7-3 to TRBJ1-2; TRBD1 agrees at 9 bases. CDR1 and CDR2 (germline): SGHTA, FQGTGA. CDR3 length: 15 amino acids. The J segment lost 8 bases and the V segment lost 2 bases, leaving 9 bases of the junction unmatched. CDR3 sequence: CASSLGTGHGGGYTF. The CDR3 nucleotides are TGTGCCAGCAGCTTAGGGACAGGGCACGGCGGAGGCTACACCTTC. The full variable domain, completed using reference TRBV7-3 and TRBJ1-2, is GAGVSQTPSNKVTEKGKYVELRCDPISGHTALYWYRQSLGQGPEFLIYFQGTGAADDSGLPNDRFFAVRPEGSVSTLKIQRTERGDSAVYLCASSLGTGHGGGYTFGSGTRLTVV.

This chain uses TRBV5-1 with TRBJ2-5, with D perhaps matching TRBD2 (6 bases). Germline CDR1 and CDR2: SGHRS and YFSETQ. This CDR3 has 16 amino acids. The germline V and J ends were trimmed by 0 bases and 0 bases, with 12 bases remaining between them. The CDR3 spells CASSLARGVYQETQYF. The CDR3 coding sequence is TGCGCCAGCAGCTTGGCGCGCGGGGTGTACCAAGAGACCCAGTACTTC.

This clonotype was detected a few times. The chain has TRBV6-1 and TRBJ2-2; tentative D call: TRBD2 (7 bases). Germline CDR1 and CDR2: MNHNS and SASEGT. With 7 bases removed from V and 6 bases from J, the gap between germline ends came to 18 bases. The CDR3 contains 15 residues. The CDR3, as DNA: TGTGCCAGCACCGCTTCTCCGGGGGGCGCCGGGGAGCTGTTTTTT. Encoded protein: CASTASPGGAGELFF.

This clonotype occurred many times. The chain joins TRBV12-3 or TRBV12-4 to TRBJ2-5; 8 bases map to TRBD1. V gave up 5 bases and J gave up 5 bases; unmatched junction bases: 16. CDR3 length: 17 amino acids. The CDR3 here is CASSTSRTGQVGETQYF. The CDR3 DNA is TGTGCCAGCAGTACTTCCCGGACAGGGCAGGTTGGGGAGACCCAGTACTTC.

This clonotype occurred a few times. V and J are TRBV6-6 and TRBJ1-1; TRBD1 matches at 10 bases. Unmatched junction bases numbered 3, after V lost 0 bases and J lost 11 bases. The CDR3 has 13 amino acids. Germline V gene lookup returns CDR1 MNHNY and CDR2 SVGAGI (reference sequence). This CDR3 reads CASSYSGQGLAFF. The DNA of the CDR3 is TGTGCCAGCAGTTACTCGGGACAGGGGTTGGCTTTCTTT.

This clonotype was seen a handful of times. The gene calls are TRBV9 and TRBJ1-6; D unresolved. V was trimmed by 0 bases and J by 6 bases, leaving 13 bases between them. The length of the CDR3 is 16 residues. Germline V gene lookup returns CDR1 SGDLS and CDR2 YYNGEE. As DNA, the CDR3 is TGTGCCAGCAGCGTAGCCCCGGGGTTAAGTAATTCACCCCTCCACTTT. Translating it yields CASSVAPGLSNSPLHF.

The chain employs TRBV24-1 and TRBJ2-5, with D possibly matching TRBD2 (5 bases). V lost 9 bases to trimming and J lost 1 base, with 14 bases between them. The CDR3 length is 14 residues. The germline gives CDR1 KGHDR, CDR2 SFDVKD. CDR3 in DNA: TGTGCCACCGAGGCTAGCAGCGCCCAAGAGACCCAGTACTTC. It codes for CATEASSAQETQYF.

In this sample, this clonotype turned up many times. CDR3 loop: CASSSTQGYTEAFF. DNA of the CDR3: TGTGCCAGCAGCTCGACCCAGGGGTACACTGAAGCTTTCTTT. The rearrangement uses TRBV7-9 and TRBJ1-1; TRBD1 might be the D (6 bases). The CDR3 consists of 14 residues. Germline lookup yields CDR1 SEHNR and CDR2 FQNEAQ (reference sequence). The V end lost 4 bases, the J end lost 3 bases, and 12 bases lay between the germline ends.

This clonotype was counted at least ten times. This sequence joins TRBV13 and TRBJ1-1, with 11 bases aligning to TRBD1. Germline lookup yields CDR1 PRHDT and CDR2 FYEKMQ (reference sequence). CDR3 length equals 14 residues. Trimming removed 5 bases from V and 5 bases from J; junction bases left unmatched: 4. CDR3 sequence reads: CASSRDRGRTEAFF. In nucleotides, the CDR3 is TGTGCCAGCAGCCGGGACAGGGGGAGGACTGAAGCTTTCTTT. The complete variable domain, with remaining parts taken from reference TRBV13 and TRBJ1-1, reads AAGVIQSPRHLIKEKRETATLKCYPIPRHDTVYWYQQGPGQDPQFLISFYEKMQSDKGSIPDRFSAQQFSDYHSELNMSSLELGDSALYFCASSRDRGRTEAFFGQGTRLTVV.

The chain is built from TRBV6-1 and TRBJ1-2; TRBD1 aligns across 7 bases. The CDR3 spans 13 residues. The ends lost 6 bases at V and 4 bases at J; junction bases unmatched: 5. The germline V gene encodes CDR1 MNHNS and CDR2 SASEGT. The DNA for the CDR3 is TGTGCCAGCAGACGACAGGGAGGCTATGGCTACACCTTC. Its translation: CASRRQGGYGYTF.

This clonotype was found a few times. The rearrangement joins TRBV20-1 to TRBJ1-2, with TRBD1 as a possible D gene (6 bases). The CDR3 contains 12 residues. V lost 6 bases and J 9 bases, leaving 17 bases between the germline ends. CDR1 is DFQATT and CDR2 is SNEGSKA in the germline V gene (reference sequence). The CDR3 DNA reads TGCAGTGCAGACATAACAGGGCGGCGCTACACCTTC. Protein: CSADITGRRYTF.

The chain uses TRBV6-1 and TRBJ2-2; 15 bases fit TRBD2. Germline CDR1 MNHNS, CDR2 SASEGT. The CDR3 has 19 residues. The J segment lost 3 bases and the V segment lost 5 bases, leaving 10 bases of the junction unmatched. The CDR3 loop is CASSRGTSGGRGYTGELFF. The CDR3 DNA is TGTGCCAGCAGTCGAGGGACTAGCGGGGGGCGAGGGTACACCGGGGAGCTGTTTTTT.

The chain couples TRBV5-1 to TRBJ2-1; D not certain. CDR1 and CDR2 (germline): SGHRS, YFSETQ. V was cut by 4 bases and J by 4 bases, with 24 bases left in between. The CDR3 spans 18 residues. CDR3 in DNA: TGCGCCAGCAGCCACAATCCCAGTAGTAGCCAGATATACAATGAGCAGTTCTTC. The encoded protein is CASSHNPSSSQIYNEQFF.

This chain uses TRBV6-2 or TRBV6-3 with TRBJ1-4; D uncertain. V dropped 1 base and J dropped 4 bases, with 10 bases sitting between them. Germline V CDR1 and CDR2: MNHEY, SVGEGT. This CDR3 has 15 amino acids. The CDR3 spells CASSYYPGLNEKLFF. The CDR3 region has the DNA TGTGCCAGCAGTTACTATCCGGGCCTTAATGAAAAACTGTTTTTT.

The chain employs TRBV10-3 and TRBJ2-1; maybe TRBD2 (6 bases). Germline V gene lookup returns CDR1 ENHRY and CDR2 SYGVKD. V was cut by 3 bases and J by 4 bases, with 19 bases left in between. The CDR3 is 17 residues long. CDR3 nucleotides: TGTGCCATCAGTGAAACCGGGACTGTCGGTAATTACAATGAGCAGTTCTTC. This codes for CAISETGTVGNYNEQFF.

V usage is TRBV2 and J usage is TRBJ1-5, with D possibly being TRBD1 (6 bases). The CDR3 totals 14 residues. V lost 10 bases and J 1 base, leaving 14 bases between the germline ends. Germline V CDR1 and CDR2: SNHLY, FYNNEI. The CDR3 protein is CATTQGTSNQPQHF. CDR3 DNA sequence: TGTGCCACCACCCAGGGGACGAGCAATCAGCCCCAGCATTTT.

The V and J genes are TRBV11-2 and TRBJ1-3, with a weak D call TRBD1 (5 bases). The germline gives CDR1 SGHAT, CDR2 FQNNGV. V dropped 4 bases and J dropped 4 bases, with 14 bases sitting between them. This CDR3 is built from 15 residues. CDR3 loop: CASSSSRGGGNTIYF. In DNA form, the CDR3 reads TGTGCCAGCAGCTCATCTAGGGGAGGCGGAAACACCATATATTTT.

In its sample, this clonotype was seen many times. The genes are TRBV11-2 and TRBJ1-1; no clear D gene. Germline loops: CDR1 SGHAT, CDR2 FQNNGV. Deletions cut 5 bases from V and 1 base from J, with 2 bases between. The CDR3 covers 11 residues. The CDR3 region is CASSQNTEAFF. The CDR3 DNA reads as TGTGCCAGCAGCCAGAACACTGAAGCTTTCTTT.

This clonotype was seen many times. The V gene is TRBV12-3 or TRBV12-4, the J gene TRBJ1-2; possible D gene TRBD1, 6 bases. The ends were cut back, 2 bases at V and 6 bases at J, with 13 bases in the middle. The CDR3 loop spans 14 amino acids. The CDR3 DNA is TGTGCCAGCAGTTTATTGGGGGCGTCTGATGGCTACACCTTC. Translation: CASSLLGASDGYTF.

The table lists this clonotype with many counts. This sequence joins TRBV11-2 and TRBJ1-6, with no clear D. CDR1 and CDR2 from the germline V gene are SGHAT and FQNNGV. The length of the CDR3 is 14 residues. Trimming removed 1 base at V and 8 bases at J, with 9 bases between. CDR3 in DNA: TGTGCCAGCAGCTTAGCGGCGGTCCATTCACCCCTCCACTTT. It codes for CASSLAAVHSPLHF.

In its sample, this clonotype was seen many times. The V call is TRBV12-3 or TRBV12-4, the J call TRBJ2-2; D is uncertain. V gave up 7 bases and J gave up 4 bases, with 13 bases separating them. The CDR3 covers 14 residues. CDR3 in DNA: TGTGCCAGCACTCTATACCGAGGCACCGGGGAGCTGTTTTTT. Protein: CASTLYRGTGELFF.

The CDR3 protein is CASSQTGGLVEAFF. CDR3 bases: TGTGCCAGCAGTCAGACAGGGGGCCTTGTTGAAGCTTTCTTT. V is TRBV6-1 and J is TRBJ1-1, with 10 bases aligning to TRBD1. Unmatched junction bases numbered 7, after V lost 5 bases and J lost 7 bases. CDR1 MNHNS and CDR2 SASEGT come from the germline V gene. The CDR3 has 14 residues.

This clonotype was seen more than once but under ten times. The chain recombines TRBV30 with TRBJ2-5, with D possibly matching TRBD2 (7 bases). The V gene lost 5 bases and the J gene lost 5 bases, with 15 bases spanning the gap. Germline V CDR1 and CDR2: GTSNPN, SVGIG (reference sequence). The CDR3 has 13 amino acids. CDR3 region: CAWLGGQGETQYF. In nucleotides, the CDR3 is TGTGCCTGGCTCGGGGGGCAGGGGGAGACCCAGTACTTC. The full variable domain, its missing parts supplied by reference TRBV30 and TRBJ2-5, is SQTIHQWPATLVQPVGSPLSLECTVEGTSNPNLYWYRQAAGRGLQLLFYSVGIGQISSEVPQNLSASRPQDRQFILSSKKLLLSDSGFYLCAWLGGQGETQYFGPGTRLLVL.

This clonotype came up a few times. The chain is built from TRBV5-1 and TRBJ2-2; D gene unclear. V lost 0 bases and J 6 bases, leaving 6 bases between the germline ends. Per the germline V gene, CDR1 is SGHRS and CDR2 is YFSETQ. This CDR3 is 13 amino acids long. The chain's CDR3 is CASSLVEAGELFF. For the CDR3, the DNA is TGCGCCAGCAGCTTGGTTGAGGCCGGGGAGCTGTTTTTT. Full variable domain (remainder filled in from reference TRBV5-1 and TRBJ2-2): KAGVTQTPRYLIKTRGQQVTLSCSPISGHRSVSWYQQTPGQGLQFLFEYFSETQRNKGNFPGRFSGRQFSNSRSEMNVSTLELGDSALYLCASSLVEAGELFFGEGSRLTVL.

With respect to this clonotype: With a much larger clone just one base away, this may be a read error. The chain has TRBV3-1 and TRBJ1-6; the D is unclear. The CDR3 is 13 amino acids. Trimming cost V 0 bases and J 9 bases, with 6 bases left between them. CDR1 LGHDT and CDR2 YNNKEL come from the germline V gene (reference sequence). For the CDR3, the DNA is TGTGCCAGCAGCCAAGATCCGGGTTCACCCCTCCACTTT. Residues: CASSQDPGSPLHF.

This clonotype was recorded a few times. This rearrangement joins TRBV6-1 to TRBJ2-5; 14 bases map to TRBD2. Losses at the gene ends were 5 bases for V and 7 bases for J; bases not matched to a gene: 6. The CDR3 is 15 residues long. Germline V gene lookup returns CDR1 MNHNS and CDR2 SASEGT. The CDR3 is CASSTGTSGGGTQYF. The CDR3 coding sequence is TGTGCCAGCAGTACCGGGACTAGCGGGGGAGGGACCCAGTACTTC.